The 32 T cell receptor beta chains listed next were all sequenced from one sample in a study of vaccination and CD4 T cells after COVID-19. Treatment defined: roughly 11-day PBMC culture with coronavirus spike peptide pools or control peptides (ViraFEST assay). Which antigens these TCRs recognize remains unknown. An Oncomine TCR Beta short-read assay was used to sequence the DNA from cultured CD4+ T cells. TCRdb analysed the PCR reads with MiXCR anew, one entry per CDR3 protein. The sample has about 25,000 distinct CDR3 sequences; approximately 40% are singletons. Sequenced material: CD4+ T cells from blood, cultured in vitro. The source is a human donor who had recovered from COVID-19.

By sample fraction, this clonotype is medium-sized. The J gene is TRBJ2-3, the V gene TRBV27; the D is unclear. The CDR3 length is 11 residues. Trimming removed 5 bases from V and 5 bases from J, with 5 bases in between. From germline, CDR1 is MNHEY and CDR2 SMNVEV (reference sequence). The CDR3 bases are TGTGCCAGCAGTGTGTTAGATACGCAGTATTTT. It specifies CASSVLDTQYF.

This rearrangement joins TRBV20-1 to TRBJ2-7; tentatively, D is TRBD2 (5 bases). Per germline, CDR1 DFQATT and CDR2 SNEGSKA (reference sequence). V was pared by 3 bases and J by 4 bases, with 10 bases between. The CDR3 totals 12 residues. The CDR3 protein is CSASRTSYEQYF. The CDR3 region has the DNA TGCAGTGCTAGCCGGACTTCTTACGAGCAGTACTTC.

Only a few counts were recorded for this clonotype. The chain carries TRBV4-1 and TRBJ1-2, with 8 bases lining up with TRBD1. The germline V gene encodes CDR1 MGHRA and CDR2 YSYEKL. CDR3 length: 15 amino acids. Germline trimming cut 1 base from V and 7 bases from J; bases unmatched to any gene: 8. The CDR3 DNA sequence: TGCGCCAGCAGCCAAGGGGAAGGAGACAGGGGTGGCTACACCTTC. The encoded protein is CASSQGEGDRGGYTF.

The gene calls are TRBV7-2 and TRBJ1-3; D may be TRBD1 (6 bases). CDR1 is SGHTA and CDR2 is FQGNSA in the germline V gene. This CDR3 is built from 14 residues. Trimming stripped 5 bases from V and 2 bases from J, with 10 bases between. The CDR3 DNA reads TGTGCCAGCAGCGCCGACAGGACTGGAAACACCATATATTTT. The encoded protein is CASSADRTGNTIYF.

As to this clonotype: The junction and the germline gene differ at one end; a read error may be behind it. The chain uses TRBV7-9 and TRBJ2-5, with D possibly being TRBD2 (7 bases). This CDR3 has 14 residues. The germline V gene has CDR1 SEHNR and CDR2 FQNEAQ (reference sequence). The CDR3 spells CASNLRGGSETQYF. As DNA, the CDR3 is TGTGCCAGCAACTTAAGGGGGGGCTCTGAGACCCAGTACTTC. Filled out from reference TRBV7-9 and TRBJ2-5, the complete variable domain reads DTGVSQNPRHKITKRGQNVTFRCDPISEHNRLYWYRQTLGQGPEFLTYFQNEAQLEKSRLLSDRFSAERPKGSFSTLEIQRTEQGDSAMYLCASNLRGGSETQYFGPGTRLLVL.

V usage is TRBV19 and J usage is TRBJ1-6, with a possible D match to TRBD1 (5 bases). Trimming removed 5 bases from V and 5 bases from J, with 13 bases in between. From germline, CDR1 is LNHDA and CDR2 SQIVND (reference sequence). This CDR3 contains 15 residues. The DNA for the CDR3 is TGTGCCAGTAGTCGGAAAGGGGCGAATAATTCACCCCTCCACTTT. It encodes CASSRKGANNSPLHF.

The chain is built from TRBV29-1 and TRBJ2-3; a weak D match, TRBD2 (5 bases). The ends were cut back, 3 bases at V and 4 bases at J, with 14 bases in the middle. CDR3 size: 14 residues. Germline-derived CDR1 and CDR2 are SQVTM and ANQGSEA. CDR3 sequence reads: CSVDNGVGADTQYF. As DNA, the CDR3 is TGCAGCGTTGATAACGGGGTTGGAGCAGATACGCAGTATTTT.

The V and J genes are TRBV6-2 or TRBV6-3 and TRBJ2-7; D may be TRBD2 (5 bases). The germline V gene has CDR1 MNHEY and CDR2 SVGEGT. CDR3 length: 15 amino acids. The V gene lost 2 bases and the J gene lost 4 bases, with 15 bases spanning the gap. The CDR3 is CASSYERSRTYEQYF. The CDR3 region has the DNA TGTGCCAGCAGTTACGAGCGGAGCAGAACTTACGAGCAGTACTTC.

In this sample, this clonotype turned up a few times. The chain carries TRBV6-5 and TRBJ2-3; D possibly corresponds to TRBD2 (5 bases). Trimming shortened V by 2 bases and J by 2 bases, and 8 bases separated the two germline ends. Germline loops: CDR1 MNHEY, CDR2 SVGAGI. There are 14 residues in the CDR3. The CDR3 nucleotides are TGTGCCAGCAGTTACATCGGGGACACAGATACGCAGTATTTT. This sequence encodes CASSYIGDTDTQYF.

This clonotype has only one observation. This chain uses TRBV11-2 with TRBJ1-6, with D possibly matching TRBD1 (6 bases). Germline loops: CDR1 SGHAT, CDR2 FQNNGV. There are 15 residues in the CDR3. The germline V and J ends were trimmed by 5 bases and 8 bases, with 16 bases remaining between them. Here the CDR3 reads CASSLSQGSDSPLHF. CDR3 DNA sequence: TGTGCCAGCAGCCTCTCACAGGGCAGCGATTCACCCCTCCACTTT.

This clonotype turned up a few times. J is TRBJ2-1 and V is TRBV7-2, with 10 bases matching TRBD2. The CDR3 is 15 residues long. Germline assignment: CDR1 SGHTA and CDR2 FQGNSA. V lost 1 base, J lost 14 bases, and 11 bases stayed unmatched. The CDR3, as DNA: TGTGCCAGCAGCTTAGGGTCCAGGTTGAGCGGGAGGGAGTTCTTC. Protein: CASSLGSRLSGREFF.

The sample holds a few counts of this clonotype. V usage is TRBV7-2 and J usage is TRBJ1-1; D uncertain. The CDR3 contains 14 residues. Germline V gives CDR1 SGHTA, CDR2 FQGNSA. V was trimmed by 3 bases and J by 3 bases, leaving 11 bases between them. The CDR3 nucleotides read TGTGCCAGCAGCTTTGGGCGGGCGGACACTGAAGCTTTCTTT. Translation: CASSFGRADTEAFF.

The CDR3 region has the DNA TGTGCCACCAGTTCGTCCCGACAGGGGTGGGACGAGCAGTACTTC. It encodes CATSSSRQGWDEQYF. The chain uses TRBV24-1 and TRBJ2-7; 8 bases line up with TRBD1. CDR1 is KGHDR, CDR2 SFDVKD, per germline. V dropped 6 bases and J dropped 5; count of bases not matched to a gene: 11. The CDR3 spans 15 residues.

V and J are TRBV12-3 or TRBV12-4 and TRBJ2-5; D uncertain. V gave up 6 bases and J gave up 1 base, with 6 bases separating them. The CDR3 has 12 amino acids. The CDR3 DNA reads as TGTGCCAGCAGCGGTCTCCAAGAGACCCAGTACTTC. This encodes CASSGLQETQYF.

In its sample, this clonotype was seen a few times. J is TRBJ1-2 and V is TRBV28; 7 bases match TRBD1. The CDR3 loop spans 14 amino acids. V dropped 10 bases and J dropped 4; count of bases not matched to a gene: 12. Germline V gene lookup returns CDR1 MDHEN and CDR2 SYDVKM. The CDR3 protein is CATLKTGTVYGYTF. DNA of the CDR3: TGTGCCACCCTCAAGACAGGGACGGTCTATGGCTACACCTTC.

This clonotype was detected once. The chain recombines TRBV2 with TRBJ1-5, with a weak D call TRBD1 (5 bases). Germline V gene data show CDR1 as SNHLY and CDR2 as FYNNEI. This CDR3 region has 16 residues. Trimming stripped 5 bases from V and 0 bases from J, with 14 bases between. The CDR3: CASSPRTGDSNQPQHF. Here the CDR3 DNA reads TGTGCCAGCAGTCCAAGGACGGGGGATAGCAATCAGCCCCAGCATTTT. Drawing the rest from reference TRBV2 and TRBJ1-5, the complete variable domain is EPEVTQTPSHQVTQMGQEVILRCVPISNHLYFYWYRQILGQKVEFLVSFYNNEISEKSEIFDDQFSVERPDGSNFTLKIRSTKLEDSAMYFCASSPRTGDSNQPQHFGDGTRLSIL.

This clonotype was observed a few times. The chain joins TRBV19 to TRBJ1-1; D perhaps matches TRBD1 (6 bases). There are 14 residues in the CDR3. Trimming pared 3 bases from V and 5 bases from J, leaving 13 bases between. Per the germline V gene, CDR1 is LNHDA and CDR2 is SQIVND (reference sequence). The CDR3: CASSILGGRTEAFF. CDR3 nucleotide sequence: TGTGCCAGTAGTATCCTAGGGGGAAGGACTGAAGCTTTCTTT.

This clonotype was seen a few times. CDR3 protein: CSARDRLAGNTGELFF. CDR3 bases: TGCAGTGCTAGAGATCGGCTAGCGGGAAACACCGGGGAGCTGTTTTTT. V usage is TRBV20-1 and J usage is TRBJ2-2, with 9 bases matching TRBD2. Germline CDR1 and CDR2: DFQATT and SNEGSKA (reference sequence). The CDR3 runs 16 residues. V lost 0 bases to trimming and J lost 2 bases; unmatched junction nucleotides: 4.

The V and J genes are TRBV5-1 and TRBJ2-5, with D perhaps matching TRBD1 (6 bases). Germline values: CDR1 SGHRS, CDR2 YFSETQ. This CDR3 has 14 residues. The ends were cut back, 3 bases at V and 4 bases at J, with 13 bases in the middle. CDR3 DNA sequence: TGCGCCAGCAGCTACAGGGTCCAGGGAGAGACCCAGTACTTC. Its translation is CASSYRVQGETQYF.

This rearrangement joins TRBV24-1 to TRBJ2-1; 8 bases are a match to TRBD2. V was clipped by 5 bases and J by 10 bases; unmatched bases: 6. The length of the CDR3 is 13 residues. Germline CDR1 KGHDR, CDR2 SFDVKD. The DNA for the CDR3 is TGTGCCACCAGTGTTTTAGCGGGATCGGAGCAGTTCTTC. This encodes CATSVLAGSEQFF.

This clonotype was seen more than once but under ten times. The CDR3 protein is CSARRQGADSPLHF. The CDR3 DNA sequence: TGCAGTGCTAGACGACAGGGGGCCGATTCACCCCTCCACTTT. The V call is TRBV20-1, the J call TRBJ1-6; 10 bases are a match to TRBD1. This CDR3 is built from 14 residues. Germline V gives CDR1 DFQATT, CDR2 SNEGSKA (reference sequence). V was clipped by 2 bases and J by 8 bases; unmatched bases: 3.

The chain combines TRBV20-1 with TRBJ2-4; TRBD2 aligns across 12 bases. The V segment lost 6 bases and the J segment 0 bases; nucleotides outside the gene matches: 9. The germline V gene has CDR1 DFQATT and CDR2 SNEGSKA (reference sequence). The CDR3 has 17 amino acids. CDR3: CSADPGTSGLAKNIQYF. The CDR3 nucleotides are TGCAGTGCAGATCCCGGGACTAGCGGGTTAGCCAAAAACATTCAGTACTTC.

The chain has TRBV7-2 and TRBJ2-2; maybe TRBD1 (5 bases). The V end lost 5 bases, the J end lost 6 bases, and 13 bases lay between the germline ends. The CDR3 spans 14 residues. The germline CDR1 and CDR2 sequences are SGHTA and FQGNSA. In DNA, the CDR3 is TGTGCCAGCAGCCTCAATGGGGCGGCCGGGGAGCTGTTTTTT. Amino acid sequence: CASSLNGAAGELFF.

The chain recombines TRBV20-1 with TRBJ1-5, with D uncertain. The CDR3 loop spans 14 amino acids. Trimming took 5 bases from V and 0 from J, leaving 11 bases between them. CDR1 is DFQATT, CDR2 SNEGSKA, per germline (reference sequence). CDR3 nucleotides: TGCAGTGCTGACCGAGAGTATAGCAATCAGCCCCAGCATTTT. It encodes CSADREYSNQPQHF.

The chain has TRBV7-9 and TRBJ2-7; D could derive from TRBD1 or TRBD2 (5 bases each). The CDR3 is 13 amino acids. From germline, CDR1 is SEHNR and CDR2 FQNEAQ (reference sequence). Trimming pared 1 base from V and 4 bases from J, leaving 8 bases between. The CDR3 nucleotides read TGTGCCAGCAGCTTAGGGGGACGGTACGAGCAGTACTTC. Protein sequence: CASSLGGRYEQYF.

The V gene is TRBV19, the J gene TRBJ2-7, with TRBD1 identical over 10 bases. This CDR3 contains 15 residues. V shed 3 bases, J shed 3 bases, and the junction held 5 bases outside the gene matches. Germline assignment: CDR1 LNHDA and CDR2 SQIVND (reference sequence). DNA for the CDR3: TGTGCCAGTAGTATCCGGGACAGGGGCGGCTACGAGCAGTACTTC. Its translation is CASSIRDRGGYEQYF. Full variable domain (remainder filled in from reference TRBV19 and TRBJ2-7): DGGITQSPKYLFRKEGQNVTLSCEQNLNHDAMYWYRQDPGQGLRLIYYSQIVNDFQKGDIAEGYSVSREKKESFPLTVTSAQKNPTAFYLCASSIRDRGGYEQYFGPGTRLTVT.

This clonotype was counted between two and nine times. The chain is built from TRBV20-1 and TRBJ2-4; 9 nucleotides line up with TRBD1. Trimming cost V 2 bases and J 8 bases; bases outside gene matches: 10. The CDR3 is made up of 15 amino acids. The germline CDR1 and CDR2 sequences are DFQATT and SNEGSKA (reference sequence). The CDR3, as DNA: TGCAGTGCTAGACCGATGGGGACAGGGTCAGACATTCAGTACTTC. Translated, it gives CSARPMGTGSDIQYF.

This sequence joins TRBV30 and TRBJ2-7; 9 bases fit TRBD2. The CDR3 length is 16 residues. Germline assignment: CDR1 GTSNPN and CDR2 SVGIG (reference sequence). V shed 0 bases and J 6 bases; nucleotides not matched to a gene: 12. The CDR3 sequence: CAWSVRGAGGPREQYF. CDR3 nucleotides: TGTGCCTGGAGTGTACGCGGTGCGGGAGGGCCACGCGAGCAGTACTTC.

This clonotype was seen just once. The chain has TRBV20-1 and TRBJ2-3; D unresolved. Germline-derived CDR1 and CDR2 are DFQATT and SNEGSKA (reference sequence). V was trimmed by 5 bases and J by 6 bases, leaving 21 bases between them. CDR3 length equals 15 residues. DNA of the CDR3: TGCAGTGCTTCCTCCTCCTCCTCCGGTCAGGATACGCAGTATTTT. This encodes CSASSSSSGQDTQYF.

A word on this clonotype: The conserved phenylalanine or tryptophan is not found at the CDR3 terminus, so this likely reflects a read error. The V gene is TRBV20-1, the J gene TRBJ1-1; 8 bases fit TRBD1. V lost 3 bases to trimming and J lost 5 bases; unmatched junction nucleotides: 8. From germline, CDR1 is DFQATT and CDR2 SNEGSKA (reference sequence). The CDR3 is 14 residues long. The CDR3 DNA is TGCAGTGCTAGCATATCAGGGGGCCGGACTGAAGCTTTCTTG. This sequence encodes CSASISGGRTEAFL.

This clonotype has just a few counts. This chain uses TRBV6-5 with TRBJ1-1, with D possibly TRBD1 on 5 matching bases. Germline CDR1 reads MNHEY; CDR2 reads SVGAGI. Between the trimmed V and J ends, which lost 4 bases and 0 bases, there was a span of 6 bases. The CDR3 is 13 amino acids. In nucleotides, the CDR3 is TGTGCCAGCAGTTCGACAGTGAACACTGAAGCTTTCTTT. Translating gives CASSSTVNTEAFF.

CDR3 in DNA: TGTGCCAGCAGTGGAGAGGAAGGAAACACCATATATTTT. This encodes CASSGEEGNTIYF. The chain carries TRBV7-9 and TRBJ1-3; D ambiguous. This CDR3 has 13 residues. The ends were cut back, 6 bases at V and 4 bases at J, with 10 bases in the middle. Germline CDR1 reads SEHNR; CDR2 reads FQNEAQ (reference sequence).